This TCR beta chain stems from a study of blood T cell repertoires in COVID-19. Here immunoSEQ multiplex PCR was the method, and the copy in TCRdb shows in-frame clones only, minus some. The table has roughly 340,000 clones, around 89% seen once. Participants were aged about 18 to 90 years, lived in under 25 US areas, and enrolled virtually. Participant-given clinical history determined each cohort assignment. All recovered Cohort 3 donors got two negative PCRs, got clearance, or saw symptom resolution. This CDR3 has 16 amino acids. CDR1 is KGHSH and CDR2 is LQKENI in the germline V gene. Trimming stripped 6 bases from V and 0 bases from J, with 15 bases between. The count of this clone is one.

The sequence came from a man between 18 and 35 years old who had recovered from COVID-19. Material for sequencing was PBMCs or T cells enriched from blood (not recorded which). The rearrangement uses TRBV18 and TRBJ1-3, with D perhaps matching TRBD1 (6 bases). CDR3 sequence: CASSHSSGDSGNTIYF. In nucleotides, the CDR3 is TGTGCCAGCTCCCACTCGTCAGGGGACTCTGGAAACACCATATATTTT.